This TCR beta chain is drawn from a study of cytomegalovirus exposure and HLA in healthy donors. Likely unrecorded immune exposures existed in these nominally healthy donors. PCR employed 60 Vbeta and 13 Jbeta primers. Source study methods: In a later analysis, some 80 million unique TCR beta chains included roughly 11 million shared by two or more donors. Here immunoSEQ multiplex PCR was the method, and the copy in TCRdb shows in-frame clones only, minus some. That table supplies the V and J calls and clone size; D and trimming were determined from the DNA. The repertoire holds 120,000 to 150,000 clones, over 75% seen once, with 0.45% to 0.55% in the top ten. The clonotype originates from a woman between 40 and 55 years old in good health and CMV-seronegative. Sequencing was carried out using PBMCs.

The CDR3 spells CAWSAPLGTGSTGELFF. The CDR3 nucleotides are TGTGCCTGGAGCGCGCCATTGGGGACAGGGTCCACCGGGGAGCTGTTTTTT. The rearrangement links TRBV30 to TRBJ2-2; 9 nucleotides agree with TRBD1. The CDR3 totals 17 residues. Germline V gene data show CDR1 as GTSNPN and CDR2 as SVGIG (reference sequence). V trimming: 3 bases; J trimming: 4 bases; junction bases outside the gene matches: 12.